This T cell receptor beta chain was profiled in a study of OX40 agonist ivuxolimab in advanced cancers. About the study: The eligibility criteria allowed prior anti-PD-1, anti-PD-L1 or anti-CTLA-4 therapy, and roughly 39% had some. The study, taken as a whole, reports: Partly responding patients at 0.1-3.0 mg/kg showed some of the smallest clonal expansion.

Sequenced by immunoSEQ multiplex PCR; TCRdb stores in-frame clones only, minus some. The data hold 81,000 or so clones, with 93% observed a single time. About this clone: Its antigen remains unknown.

CDR1 is MGHRA, CDR2 YSYEKL, per germline. CDR3 size: 16 residues. Trimming took 0 bases from V and 8 from J, leaving 19 bases between them. This receptor was obtained from an adult with an advanced solid tumor such as melanoma, head and neck, liver or kidney cancer. The sequences come from CD4+ or CD8+ T cells sorted from blood, collected in a trial of the OX40 agonist ivuxolimab. The chain couples TRBV4-1 to TRBJ1-2; no clear D. This chain's CDR3 is CASSQDRTQQYGGYTF. CDR3 DNA sequence: TGCGCCAGCAGCCAAGATAGGACTCAACAATACGGGGGCTACACCTTC.